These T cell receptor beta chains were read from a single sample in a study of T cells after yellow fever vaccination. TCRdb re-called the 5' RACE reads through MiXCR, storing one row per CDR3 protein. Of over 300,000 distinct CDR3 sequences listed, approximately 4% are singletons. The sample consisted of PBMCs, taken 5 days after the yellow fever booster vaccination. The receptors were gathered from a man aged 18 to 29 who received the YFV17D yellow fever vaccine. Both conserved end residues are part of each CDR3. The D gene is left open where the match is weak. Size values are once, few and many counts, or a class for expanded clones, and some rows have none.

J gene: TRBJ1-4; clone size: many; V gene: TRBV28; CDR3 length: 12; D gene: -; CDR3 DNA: TGTGCCAGCTCGCGGTCAGCCGAAAAACTGTTTTTT; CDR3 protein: CASSRSAEKLFF
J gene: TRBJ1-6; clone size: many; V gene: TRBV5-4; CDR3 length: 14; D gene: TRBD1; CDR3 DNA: TGTGCCAGCAGCTTGAACAGGGGCGCGAAACCCCTCCACTTT; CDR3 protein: CASSLNRGAKPLHF
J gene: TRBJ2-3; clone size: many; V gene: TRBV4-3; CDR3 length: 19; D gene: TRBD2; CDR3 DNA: TGCGCCAGCAGCCCACGGTTGGGTAGCGGGGGACTACACACAGATACGCAGTATTTT; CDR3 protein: CASSPRLGSGGLHTDTQYF
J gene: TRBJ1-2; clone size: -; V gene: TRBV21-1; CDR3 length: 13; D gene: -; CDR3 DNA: TGTGCCAGCAGCAACCCAGGGAGCGATGGCTACACCTTC; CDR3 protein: CASSNPGSDGYTF
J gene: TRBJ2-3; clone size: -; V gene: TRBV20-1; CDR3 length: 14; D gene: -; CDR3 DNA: TGCAGTGCTAGCGGACGTACTAGCACAGATACGCAGTATTTT; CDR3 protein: CSASGRTSTDTQYF
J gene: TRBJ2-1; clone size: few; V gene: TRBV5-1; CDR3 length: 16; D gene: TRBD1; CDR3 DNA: TGCGCCAGCAGCTTGGAGGGACAGGGAGGCCTCAATGAGCAGTTCTTC; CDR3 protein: CASSLEGQGGLNEQFF
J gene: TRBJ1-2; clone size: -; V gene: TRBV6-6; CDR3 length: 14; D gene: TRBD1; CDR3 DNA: TGTGCCAGCAGTTTTCCGGGGACAGGGTATGGCTACACCTTC; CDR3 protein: CASSFPGTGYGYTF
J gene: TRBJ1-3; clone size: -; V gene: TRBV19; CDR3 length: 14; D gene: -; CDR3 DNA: TGTGCCAGTAGTATCGGGGGCTCTGGAAACACCATATATTTT; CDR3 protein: CASSIGGSGNTIYF
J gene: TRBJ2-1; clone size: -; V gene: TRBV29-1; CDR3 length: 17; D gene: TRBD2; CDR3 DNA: TGCAGCGTTGAAGGTTGGCTAGCGGGGGGCAACCACAATGAGCAGTTCTTC; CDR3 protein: CSVEGWLAGGNHNEQFF
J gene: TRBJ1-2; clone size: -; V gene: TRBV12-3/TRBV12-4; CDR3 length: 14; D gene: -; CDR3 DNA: TGTGCCAGCAGTTTATTCCTAGTCGGACGGAGTTACACCTTC; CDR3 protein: CASSLFLVGRSYTF
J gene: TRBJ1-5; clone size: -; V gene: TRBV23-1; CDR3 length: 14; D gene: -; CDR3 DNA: TGCGCCAGCAGCCAAGACAGTTACAATCAGCCCCAGCATTTT; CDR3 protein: CASSQDSYNQPQHF
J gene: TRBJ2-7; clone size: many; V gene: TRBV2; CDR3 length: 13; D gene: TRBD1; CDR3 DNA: TGTGCCATCACCGGGACAGACTCCTACGAGCAGTACTTC; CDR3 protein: CAITGTDSYEQYF
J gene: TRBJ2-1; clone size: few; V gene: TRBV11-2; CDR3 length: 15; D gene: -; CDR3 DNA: TGTGCCAGCAGCTTAGGGCAATACTCCTACAATGAGCAGTTCTTC; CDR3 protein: CASSLGQYSYNEQFF
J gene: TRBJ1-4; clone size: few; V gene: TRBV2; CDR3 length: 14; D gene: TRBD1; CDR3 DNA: TGTGCCAGCAGCGAGGACAGGGGCGGTGAAAAACTGTTTTTT; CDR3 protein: CASSEDRGGEKLFF
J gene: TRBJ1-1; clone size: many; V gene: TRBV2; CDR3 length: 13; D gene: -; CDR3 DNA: TGTGCCAGCCGCAAGGAGGGGAACACTGAAGCTTTCTTT; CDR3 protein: CASRKEGNTEAFF
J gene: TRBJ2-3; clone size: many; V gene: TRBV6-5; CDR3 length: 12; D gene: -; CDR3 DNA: TGTGCCAGCAAAAAAGCCGGGACTGCGGAGTATTTT; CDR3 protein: CASKKAGTAEYF
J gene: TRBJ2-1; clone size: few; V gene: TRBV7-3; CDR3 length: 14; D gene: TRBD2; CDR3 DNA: TGTGCCAGCAGCCCCCCGGGAAGCGGGGGCGAGCAGTTCTTC; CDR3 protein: CASSPPGSGGEQFF
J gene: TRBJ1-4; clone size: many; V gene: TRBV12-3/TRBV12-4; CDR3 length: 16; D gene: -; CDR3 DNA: TGTGCCAGCAGTCCGGGGCGTGCTACAACTAATGAAAAACTGTTTTTT; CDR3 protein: CASSPGRATTNEKLFF
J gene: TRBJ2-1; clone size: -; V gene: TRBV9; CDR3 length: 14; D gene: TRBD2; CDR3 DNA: TGTGCCAGCAGCGTTAGCGGGGGGGCAAGAGAGCAGTTCTTC; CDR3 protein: CASSVSGGAREQFF
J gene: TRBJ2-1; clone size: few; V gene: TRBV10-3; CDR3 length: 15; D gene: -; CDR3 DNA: TGTGCCATCAGTGAGGGACTATCCTCCTACAATGAGCAGTTCTTC; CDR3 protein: CAISEGLSSYNEQFF
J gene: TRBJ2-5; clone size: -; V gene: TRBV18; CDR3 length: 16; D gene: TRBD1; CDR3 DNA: TGTGCCAGCTCACGAAGGGACAGCCTGTACCAAGAGACCCAGTACTTC; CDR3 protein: CASSRRDSLYQETQYF
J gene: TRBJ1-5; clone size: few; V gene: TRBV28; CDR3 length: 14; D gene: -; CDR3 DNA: TGTGCCAGCAGTTCCGGGACCATGCCCCAGCCCCAGCATTTT; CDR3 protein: CASSSGTMPQPQHF
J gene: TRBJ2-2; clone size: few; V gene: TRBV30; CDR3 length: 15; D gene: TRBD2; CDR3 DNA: TGTGCCTGGAGGAAACGGACTAGAAACACCGGGGAGCTGTTTTTT; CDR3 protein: CAWRKRTRNTGELFF
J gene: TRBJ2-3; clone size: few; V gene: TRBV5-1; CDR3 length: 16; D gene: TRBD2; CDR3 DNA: TGCGCCAGCAGCCCTACTAGCGGGGGGGCCTTAGATACGCAGTATTTT; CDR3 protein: CASSPTSGGALDTQYF
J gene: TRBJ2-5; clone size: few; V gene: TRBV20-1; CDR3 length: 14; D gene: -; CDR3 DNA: TGCAGTGCTAGCCCCCCGGGACGTCCAGAGACCCAGTACTTC; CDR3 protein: CSASPPGRPETQYF
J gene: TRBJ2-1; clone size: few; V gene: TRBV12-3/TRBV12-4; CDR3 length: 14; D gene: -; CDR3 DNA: TGTGCCTCTTCCAGGGGGGGTGCCTACAATGAGCAGTTCTTC; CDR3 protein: CASSRGGAYNEQFF
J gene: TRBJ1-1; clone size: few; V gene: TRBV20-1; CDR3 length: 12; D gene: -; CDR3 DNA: TGCAGTGCTAGGACGGGTGGCACTGAAGCTTTCTTT; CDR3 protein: CSARTGGTEAFF
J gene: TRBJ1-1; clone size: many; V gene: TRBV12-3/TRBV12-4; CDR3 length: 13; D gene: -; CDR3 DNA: TGTGCCAGCAGCCCAAAGGGAAGGCCCGAAGCTTTCTTT; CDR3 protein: CASSPKGRPEAFF
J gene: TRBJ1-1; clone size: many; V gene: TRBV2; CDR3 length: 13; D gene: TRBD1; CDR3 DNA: TGTGCCAGCTCCGACAGGGAATTGACTGAAGCTTTCTTT; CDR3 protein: CASSDRELTEAFF
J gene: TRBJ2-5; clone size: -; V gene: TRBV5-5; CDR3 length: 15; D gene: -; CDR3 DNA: TGTGCCAGCTCTCCCCCAGGTAGTCCGGGGGAGACCCAGTACTTC; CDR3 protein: CASSPPGSPGETQYF
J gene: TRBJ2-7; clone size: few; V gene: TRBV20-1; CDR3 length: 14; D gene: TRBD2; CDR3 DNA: TGCAGTGCCTCTTACGGGGGGGGTTCCTACGAGCAGTACTTC; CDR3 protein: CSASYGGGSYEQYF
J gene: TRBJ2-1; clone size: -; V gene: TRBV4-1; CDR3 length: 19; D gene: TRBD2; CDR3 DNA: TGCGCCAGCAGCCCTTCCGGGACTAGCGGGGGTCAGACCTACAATGAGCAGTTCTTC; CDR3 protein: CASSPSGTSGGQTYNEQFF
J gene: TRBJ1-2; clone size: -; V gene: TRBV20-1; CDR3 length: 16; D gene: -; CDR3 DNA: TGCAGTGCCCCCACCCGACCGGACAACCTGTATAAAGGCTACACCTTC; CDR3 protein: CSAPTRPDNLYKGYTF
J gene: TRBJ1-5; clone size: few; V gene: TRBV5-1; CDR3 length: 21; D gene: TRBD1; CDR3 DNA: TGCGCCAGCAGCCCGGGACAGGGATTACAGAGTAAGGGGTATAGCAATCAGCCCCAGCATTTT; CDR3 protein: CASSPGQGLQSKGYSNQPQHF
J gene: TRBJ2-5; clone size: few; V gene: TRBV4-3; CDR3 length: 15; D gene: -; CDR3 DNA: TGCGCCAGCAGCCAAGGCTGGTCCGGTCAAGAGACCCAGTACTTC; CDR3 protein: CASSQGWSGQETQYF
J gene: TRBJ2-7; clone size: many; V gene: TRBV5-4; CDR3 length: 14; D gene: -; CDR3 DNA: TGTGCCAGCAGATCTGGTCTGGGGTACTACGAGCAGTACTTC; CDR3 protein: CASRSGLGYYEQYF
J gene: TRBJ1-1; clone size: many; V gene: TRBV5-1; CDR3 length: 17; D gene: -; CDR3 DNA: TGCGCCAGCAGCTCTTCCCCGGGGAACTTCATGAACACTGAAGCTTTCTTT; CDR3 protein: CASSSSPGNFMNTEAFF
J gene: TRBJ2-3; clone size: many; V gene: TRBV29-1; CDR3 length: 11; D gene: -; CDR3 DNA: TGCAGCCTCATCTTTGCAGATACGCAGTATTTT; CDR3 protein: CSLIFADTQYF
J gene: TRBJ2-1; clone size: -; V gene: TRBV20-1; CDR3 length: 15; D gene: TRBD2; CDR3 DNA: TGCAGTGCTAGGACTAGCTCTAGCTGCTACAATGAGCAGTTCTTC; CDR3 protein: CSARTSSSCYNEQFF
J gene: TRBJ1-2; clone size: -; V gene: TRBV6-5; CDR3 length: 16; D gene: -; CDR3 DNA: TGTGCCAGCAGTTACACGACAGGAGGGATGAACTATGGCTACACCTTC; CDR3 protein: CASSYTTGGMNYGYTF